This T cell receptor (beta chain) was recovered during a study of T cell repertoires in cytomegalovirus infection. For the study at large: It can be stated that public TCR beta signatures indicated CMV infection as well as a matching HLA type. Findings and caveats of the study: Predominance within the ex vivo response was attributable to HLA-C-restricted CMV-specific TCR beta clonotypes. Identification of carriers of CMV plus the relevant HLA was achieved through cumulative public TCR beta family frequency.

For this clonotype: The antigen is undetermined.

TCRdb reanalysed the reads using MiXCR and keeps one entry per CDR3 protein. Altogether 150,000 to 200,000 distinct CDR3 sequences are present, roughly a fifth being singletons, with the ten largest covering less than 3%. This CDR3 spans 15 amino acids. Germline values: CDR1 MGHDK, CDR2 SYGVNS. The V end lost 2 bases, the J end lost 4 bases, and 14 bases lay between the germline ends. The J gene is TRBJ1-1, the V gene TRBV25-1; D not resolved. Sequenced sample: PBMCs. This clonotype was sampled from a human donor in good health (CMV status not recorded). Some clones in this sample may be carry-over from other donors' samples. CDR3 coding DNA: TGTGCCAGCAGTGAAGAACGGGGATTGGGCACTGAAGCTTTCTTT. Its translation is CASSEERGLGTEAFF.